One and the same sample provided the 16 T cell receptor beta chains below, sequenced in a study of blood T cell repertoires in COVID-19. TCRdb's table, derived via immunoSEQ multiplex PCR, lists solely in-frame clones and lacks some. The table shows 40,000 to 45,000 clones, with 89% occurring only once. Sample: peripheral blood. These receptor sequences come from a man aged 45 to 65 with active COVID-19.

V usage is TRBV18 and J usage is TRBJ2-1; 10 positions match TRBD2. In germline, CDR1 is KGHSH, CDR2 LQKENI. This CDR3 has 16 residues. With V trimmed by 3 bases and J by 4 bases, 6 bases remained unmatched. The CDR3 coding sequence is TGTGCCAGCTCACCTCCCGGGACTAGCGCTTACAATGAGCAGTTCTTC. Translation: CASSPPGTSAYNEQFF. The entire variable domain, with the rest obtained from reference TRBV18 and TRBJ2-1, is as follows: NAGVMQNPRHLVRRRGQEARLRCSPMKGHSHVYWYRQLPEEGLKFMVYLQKENIIDESGMPKERFSAEFPKEGPSILRIQQVVRGDSAAYFCASSPPGTSAYNEQFFGPGTRLTVL.

The V call is TRBV6-5, the J call TRBJ1-3; D is unresolved. The CDR3 contains 14 residues. Trimming pared 8 bases from V and 0 bases from J, leaving 11 bases between. Germline CDR1 MNHEY, CDR2 SVGAGI. The CDR3 sequence is CASHGLRSGNTIYF. DNA for the CDR3: TGTGCCAGCCATGGACTCCGCTCTGGAAACACCATATATTTT.

The genes are TRBV10-3 and TRBJ2-2, with D perhaps matching TRBD2 (6 bases). The CDR3 loop spans 13 amino acids. Germline lookup yields CDR1 ENHRY and CDR2 SYGVKD. V was pared by 10 bases and J by 8 bases, with 17 bases between. CDR3 protein: CASRGGNLGELFF. The DNA of the CDR3 is TGTGCCAGCAGAGGAGGGAATTTGGGGGAGCTGTTTTTT.

This clone has more than one count but fewer than ten. The chain combines TRBV27 with TRBJ2-2; the match to TRBD2 covers 7 bases. The CDR3 consists of 12 residues. The ends lost 3 bases at V and 10 bases at J; junction bases unmatched: 2. Germline assignment: CDR1 MNHEY and CDR2 SMNVEV (reference sequence). In nucleotides, the CDR3 is TGTGCCAGCAGTTTTACTAGCGAGGAGCTGTTTTTT. This encodes CASSFTSEELFF.

As DNA, the CDR3 is TGTGCCAGCAGCTTGGACAGGGGACGGTCACCCCTCCACTTT. Its translation is CASSLDRGRSPLHF. This chain connects TRBV5-5 to TRBJ1-6; 7 bases map to TRBD1. The CDR3 runs 14 residues. After removal of 0 bases from V and 10 bases from J, the junction contained 4 bases not matched to a gene. CDR1 is SGHKS, CDR2 YYEKEE, per germline (reference sequence).

The chain couples TRBV4-3 to TRBJ2-1; D is undetermined. The germline CDR1 and CDR2 sequences are LGHNA and YSLEER. The germline V and J ends were trimmed by 3 bases and 0 bases, with 6 bases remaining between them. CDR3 length: 14 residues. CDR3 region: CASSQGNSYNEQFF. CDR3 bases: TGCGCCAGCAGCCAGGGCAACTCCTACAATGAGCAGTTCTTC.

Written as DNA, the CDR3 is TGTGCCAGCACCCAAGGGGTACTAGCGGGAGAGGATGAGCAGTTCTTC. Protein: CASTQGVLAGEDEQFF. The chain recombines TRBV28 with TRBJ2-1; 11 bases map to TRBD2. The germline V gene has CDR1 MDHEN and CDR2 SYDVKM. The J segment lost 8 bases and the V segment lost 7 bases, leaving 13 bases of the junction unmatched. The CDR3 covers 16 residues.

This rearrangement joins TRBV23-1 to TRBJ1-5; 10 bases fit TRBD1. TRBV23-1 is known as an ORF, though its function is uncertain. CDR3 size: 17 residues. V lost 7 bases and J lost 2; bases outside the gene matches: 11. CDR3 loop: CASTQLGGTGGNQPQHF. As DNA, the CDR3 is TGCGCCAGCACCCAATTGGGCGGGACAGGGGGCAATCAGCCCCAGCATTTT.

CDR3 bases: TGTGCCAGCAGTGATAGCCCTAGCTCCTACGAGCAGTACTTC. Translation gives CASSDSPSSYEQYF. The chain recombines TRBV6-1 with TRBJ2-7; no clear D gene. Germline-derived CDR1 and CDR2 are MNHNS and SASEGT. There are 14 residues in the CDR3. Trimming stripped 3 bases from V and 0 bases from J, with 9 bases between.

This clone is a singleton in its sample. The chain recombines TRBV30 with TRBJ1-6; possibly TRBD1 for D (5 bases). V shed 5 bases and J shed 3 bases, with 11 bases lying between them. CDR3 length: 14 amino acids. Germline CDR1 GTSNPN, CDR2 SVGIG (reference sequence). CDR3 residues: CAWATVFYNSPLHF. CDR3 DNA sequence: TGTGCCTGGGCGACAGTCTTCTATAATTCACCCCTCCACTTT. Using reference TRBV30 and TRBJ1-6 for the parts outside the CDR3, the full variable domain is SQTIHQWPATLVQPVGSPLSLECTVEGTSNPNLYWYRQAAGRGLQLLFYSVGIGQISSEVPQNLSASRPQDRQFILSSKKLLLSDSGFYLCAWATVFYNSPLHFGNGTRLTVT.

The chain recombines TRBV14 with TRBJ2-5, with a tentative D call TRBD1 (6 bases). Germline V gene sequence: CDR1 SGHDN, CDR2 FVKESK. The CDR3 has 15 residues. Trimming removed 4 bases at V and 4 bases at J, with 16 bases between. The DNA of the CDR3 is TGTGCCAGCAGCCCCGTCAGGGGTTTGTTAGAGACCCAGTACTTC. Translating gives CASSPVRGLLETQYF.

The J gene is TRBJ2-7, the V gene TRBV11-3; 8 bases are shared with TRBD1. Germline V gene lookup returns CDR1 SGHNT and CDR2 YENEEA. V trimming: 8 bases; J trimming: 7 bases; junction bases outside the gene matches: 4. The CDR3 extends over 11 amino acids. CDR3 protein: CASGTGEEQYF. The CDR3 DNA reads TGTGCCAGCGGGACAGGAGAGGAGCAGTACTTC.

The rearrangement uses TRBV9 and TRBJ1-2, with a possible D match to TRBD1 (5 bases). This CDR3 contains 15 residues. Deletions cut 0 bases from V and 5 bases from J, with 14 bases between. Looked up from germline, CDR1 is SGDLS and CDR2 is YYNGEE. DNA for the CDR3: TGTGCCAGCAGCGTAGCTGGACATAGTGATTATGGCTACACCTTC. This translates into CASSVAGHSDYGYTF.

The chain is built from TRBV9 and TRBJ2-3; 7 positions match TRBD2. This CDR3 has 16 residues. Germline V CDR1 and CDR2: SGDLS, YYNGEE. V trimming: 0 bases; J trimming: 3 bases; junction bases outside the gene matches: 7. The CDR3 coding sequence is TGTGCCAGCAGCGTAGGAGAGCGCGGGAGTACAGATACGCAGTATTTT. Its translation is CASSVGERGSTDTQYF.

The chain is built from TRBV28 and TRBJ2-7, with 10 bases lining up with TRBD2. Trimming removed 6 bases from V and 0 bases from J; junction bases left unmatched: 17. Germline CDR1 and CDR2: MDHEN and SYDVKM. This CDR3 spans 19 amino acids. The CDR3, as DNA: TGTGCCAGCAGCCTTACTTGGGGTAGCGGGAGGCCAAGCTCCTACGAGCAGTACTTC. It codes for CASSLTWGSGRPSSYEQYF.

The rearrangement uses TRBV6-2 or TRBV6-3 and TRBJ2-1; TRBD2 might be the D (5 bases). Trimming shortened V by 4 bases and J by 6 bases, and 10 bases separated the two germline ends. The CDR3 is made up of 13 amino acids. CDR1 and CDR2 from the germline V gene are MNHEY and SVGEGT. The DNA of the CDR3 is TGTGCCAGCAGTTTTCTAGCATCCAATGAGCAGTTCTTC. Its translation is CASSFLASNEQFF.